The 17 T cell receptor beta chains listed next were all sequenced from one sample in a study of patients and donors after allogeneic stem cell transplantation. Each CDR3 protein is one row after TCRdb ran MiXCR on the RT-PCR reads. The sample lists about 76,000 distinct CDR3 sequences, around a quarter occurring once. Sequenced input: blood, either unsorted or a sorted T cell fraction (not recorded which). The receptors derive from a human donor who was either an allogeneic HSCT recipient or a stem cell or donor lymphocyte infusion donor (not recorded which). It is not recorded whose cells these are; they may come from a transplant donor.

Here the CDR3 reads CASSQDMASFWGYTF. The CDR3 nucleotides are TGTGCCAGCAGCCAAGATATGGCCAGCTTCTGGGGCTACACCTTC. The V call is TRBV4-2, the J call TRBJ1-2; D gene uncertain. The CDR3 sequence is 15 residues long. The germline gives CDR1 LGHNA, CDR2 YNFKEQ. The ends were cut back, 0 bases at V and 8 bases at J, with 16 bases in the middle.

The chain couples TRBV4-1 to TRBJ2-7; weak D call: TRBD1 (5 bases). Deletions cut 3 bases from V and 0 bases from J, with 9 bases between. CDR3 length: 14 amino acids. Looked up from germline, CDR1 is MGHRA and CDR2 is YSYEKL. The chain's CDR3 is CASSQETVSYEQYF. The CDR3 bases are TGCGCCAGCAGCCAGGAGACAGTCTCCTACGAGCAGTACTTC.

The gene calls are TRBV29-1 and TRBJ2-2, with 9 bases lining up with TRBD2. This CDR3 is built from 15 residues. Germline V gene data show CDR1 as SQVTM and CDR2 as ANQGSEA. J gave up 1 base and V 5 bases, and 5 bases lay outside the gene matches. In DNA, the CDR3 is TGCAGCGTTTCGCTAGCGGGATTGAACACCGGGGAGCTGTTTTTT. This encodes CSVSLAGLNTGELFF.

The chain combines TRBV10-3 with TRBJ2-4; D possibly matches TRBD1 or TRBD2 (5 bases each). The V end was cut by 11 bases, the J end by 0 bases, with 11 bases between. This CDR3 is 13 amino acids long. Germline CDR1 reads ENHRY; CDR2 reads SYGVKD. The CDR3 sequence is CAVSGTAKNIQYF. DNA for the CDR3: TGTGCCGTTTCCGGGACAGCCAAAAACATTCAGTACTTC.

J is TRBJ1-2 and V is TRBV3-1; D gene uncertain. The CDR3 has 13 amino acids. Germline V gives CDR1 LGHDT, CDR2 YNNKEL (reference sequence). Trimming cost V 0 bases and J 4 bases, with 6 bases left between them. The CDR3: CASSQEVAYGYTF. CDR3 nucleotides: TGTGCCAGCAGCCAAGAAGTCGCCTATGGCTACACCTTC.

This clonotype was counted only a few times. The V call is TRBV5-1, the J call TRBJ1-4, with TRBD1 identical over 7 bases. The V gene end was trimmed by 6 bases and the J gene end by 4 bases; junction bases not matched to a gene: 3. Germline V gene lookup returns CDR1 SGHRS and CDR2 YFSETQ. CDR3 size: 13 residues. This CDR3 reads CASTSGGNEKLFF. The CDR3 DNA follows: TGCGCCAGCACCTCAGGGGGTAATGAAAAACTGTTTTTT.

This clonotype has more than one count but fewer than ten. This sequence joins TRBV5-6 and TRBJ2-7, with D unresolved. The CDR3 totals 14 residues. The V end was cut by 1 base, the J end by 4 bases, with 12 bases between. CDR1 is SGHDT, CDR2 YYEEEE, per germline. CDR3 nucleotides: TGTGCCAGCAGCTTGACCGGAGCCCTTTACGAGCAGTACTTC. It yields the protein CASSLTGALYEQYF.

In this sample, this clonotype turned up many times. The rearrangement joins TRBV7-3 to TRBJ1-3; D is unclear. Germline loops: CDR1 SGHTA, CDR2 FQGTGA. Trimming cost V 4 bases and J 0 bases, with 10 bases left between them. The CDR3 is 15 residues long. CDR3 nucleotide sequence: TGTGCCAGCAGCTCCGGACTGAGCTCTGGAAACACCATATATTTT. This encodes CASSSGLSSGNTIYF.

The J gene is TRBJ2-1, the V gene TRBV6-5, with 9 bases lining up with TRBD1. Germline V gives CDR1 MNHEY, CDR2 SVGAGI. The CDR3 runs 15 residues. V gave up 2 bases and J gave up 10 bases; unmatched junction bases: 9. As DNA, the CDR3 is TGTGCCAGCAGTTACGCGGGACAGGGCCAATTCGAGCAGTTCTTC. As protein: CASSYAGQGQFEQFF.

This clonotype was recorded a few times. The rearrangement links TRBV20-1 to TRBJ2-7; D is unclear. V was shortened by 0 bases and J by 7 bases, with 10 bases between the two germline ends. Germline lookup yields CDR1 DFQATT and CDR2 SNEGSKA (reference sequence). CDR3 size: 12 residues. The CDR3 reads CSARDRGSEQYF. The CDR3 DNA reads TGCAGTGCTAGAGATCGTGGATCAGAGCAGTACTTC.

The sample holds a few counts of this clonotype. This sequence joins TRBV6-6 and TRBJ1-1, with 11 bases fitting TRBD1. Germline-derived CDR1 and CDR2 are MNHNY and SVGAGI (reference sequence). Unmatched junction bases numbered 17, after V lost 4 bases and J lost 1 base. The CDR3 spans 20 residues. The chain's CDR3 is CASSFEGQGGQSIWNTEAFF. CDR3 DNA: TGTGCCAGCAGTTTCGAGGGACAGGGGGGACAGAGTATATGGAACACTGAAGCTTTCTTT.

The chain is built from TRBV7-7 and TRBJ2-3; D tentatively fits TRBD1 or TRBD2 (6 bases each). The CDR3 consists of 14 residues. Germline CDR1 is SSHAT and CDR2 is FNYEAQ (reference sequence). The V and J ends lost 2 bases and 5 bases respectively, with 11 bases between them. The CDR3 nucleotides read TGTGCCAGCAGCTTACTCGGGGGCTTAGATACGCAGTATTTT. It translates to CASSLLGGLDTQYF.

This clonotype was detected only a few times. The genes are TRBV5-6 and TRBJ1-5, with D possibly being TRBD1 (5 bases). This CDR3 spans 14 amino acids. The V end was cut by 4 bases, the J end by 3 bases, with 11 bases between. Germline V gives CDR1 SGHDT, CDR2 YYEEEE. CDR3 in DNA: TGTGCCAGCAGCATACAGGCGTACAATCAGCCCCAGCATTTT. The encoded protein is CASSIQAYNQPQHF.

The chain employs TRBV20-1 and TRBJ2-4; D is unclear. Per germline, CDR1 DFQATT and CDR2 SNEGSKA (reference sequence). V gave up 4 bases and J gave up 1 base, with 17 bases separating them. This CDR3 region has 16 residues. CDR3 in amino acids: CSANGPRFVAKNIQYF. The CDR3 nucleotides read TGCAGTGCTAACGGTCCCCGTTTCGTGGCCAAAAACATTCAGTACTTC.

V gene TRBV14 combines with J gene TRBJ1-2, with unresolved D. V gave up 0 bases and J gave up 5 bases, with 19 bases separating them. CDR3 length: 17 amino acids. Germline CDR1 is SGHDN and CDR2 is FVKESK. The CDR3 bases are TGTGCCAGCAGCCAAGACAGTTCTTCTAGACGCTCTTATGGCTACACCTTC. Protein sequence: CASSQDSSSRRSYGYTF.

Concerning this clonotype itself: At one end the junction does not follow the germline gene, possibly because of a read error. The chain is built from TRBV6-2 or TRBV6-3 and TRBJ2-1, with unresolved D. The CDR3 contains 12 residues. Germline values: CDR1 MNHEY, CDR2 SVGEGT. The CDR3: CASSWATNVQFF. In nucleotides, the CDR3 is TGTGCCAGCAGTTGGGCTACCAATGTGCAGTTCTTC.

The chain has TRBV27 and TRBJ2-1, with 12 bases fitting TRBD2. Germline loops: CDR1 MNHEY, CDR2 SMNVEV (reference sequence). This CDR3 is 17 amino acids long. V dropped 7 bases and J dropped 6; count of bases not matched to a gene: 13. CDR3: CASTAPPLAGGFNEQFF. CDR3 nucleotide sequence: TGTGCCAGCACCGCCCCCCCACTAGCGGGGGGATTCAATGAGCAGTTCTTC.